This record concerns one T cell receptor beta chain sequence. Its antigen remains unknown. This sample was included in a study of shared clonotypes between healthy human individuals. Study-wide results and caveats: Clonotypes that were shared across a handful of donors made up approximately 5% of naive CD4 clonotypes.

The trim removed 6 bases at V and 8 bases at J, leaving 4 bases unmatched. This CDR3 contains 11 residues. CDR1 is SGDLS, CDR2 YYNGEE, per germline. About 200 ng DNA, tens of thousands of T cell genomes, went into each sorted-subset replicate PCR. Measured with immunoSEQ multiplex PCR; TCRdb has only the in-frame clones, and not every one. This repertoire shows about 2.3 million clones, over 90% found once; its top ten account for about 0.39%. The CD4+ fraction was divided into a CD45RA+ naive subset and a CD45RA-negative memory subset. The TCR comes from a man younger than 30 in good health. Some clones in this sample may be carry-over from other donors' samples. Specimen: naive CD4+ T cells from PBMCs. Subset meaning: CD45RA+ positively selected. The V call is TRBV9, the J call TRBJ1-2, with TRBD1 matching 7 bases. In DNA, the CDR3 is TGTGCCAGCACAGGGGGTTCGGGCTACACCTTC. Protein product: CASTGGSGYTF.